This TCR beta chain was profiled in a study of cytomegalovirus exposure and HLA in healthy donors. The overall study: The 500 to 750 first-cohort repertoires and the approximately 110 validation repertoires shared the same platform, a later analysis reported.

Trimming cost V 8 bases and J 3 bases, with 15 bases left between them. The CDR3 is 14 residues long. The germline CDR1 and CDR2 sequences are SNHLY and FYNNEI. TCRdb keeps only in-frame clones here, not all; method: immunoSEQ multiplex PCR. The table includes roughly 150,000 clones, roughly 91% detected once. This TCR derives from a man younger than 35 in good health and CMV-seronegative. The sequenced material came from PBMCs. This chain connects TRBV2 to TRBJ2-3, with no clear D. The DNA of the CDR3 is TGTGCCAGCTCGGGTACGCGGCGGACAGATACGCAGTATTTT. Protein product: CASSGTRRTDTQYF.